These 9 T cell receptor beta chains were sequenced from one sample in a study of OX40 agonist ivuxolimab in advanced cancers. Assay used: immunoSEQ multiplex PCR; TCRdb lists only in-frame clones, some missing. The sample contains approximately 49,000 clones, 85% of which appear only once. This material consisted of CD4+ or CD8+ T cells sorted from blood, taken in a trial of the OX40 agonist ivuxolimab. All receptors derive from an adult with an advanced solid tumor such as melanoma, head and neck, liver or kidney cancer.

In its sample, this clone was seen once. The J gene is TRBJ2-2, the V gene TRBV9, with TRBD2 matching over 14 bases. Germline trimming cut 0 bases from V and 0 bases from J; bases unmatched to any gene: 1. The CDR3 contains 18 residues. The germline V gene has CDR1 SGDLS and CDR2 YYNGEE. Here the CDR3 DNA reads TGTGCCAGCAGCGTAGCGACTAGCGGGGGGGCGAACACCGGGGAGCTGTTTTTT. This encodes CASSVATSGGANTGELFF.

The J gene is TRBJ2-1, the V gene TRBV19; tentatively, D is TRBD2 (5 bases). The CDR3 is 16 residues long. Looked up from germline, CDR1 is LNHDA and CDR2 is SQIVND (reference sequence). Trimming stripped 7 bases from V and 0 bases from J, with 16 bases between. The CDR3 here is CASTLSGFSSYNEQFF. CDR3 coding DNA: TGTGCCAGTACCCTCTCGGGATTCAGCTCCTACAATGAGCAGTTCTTC.

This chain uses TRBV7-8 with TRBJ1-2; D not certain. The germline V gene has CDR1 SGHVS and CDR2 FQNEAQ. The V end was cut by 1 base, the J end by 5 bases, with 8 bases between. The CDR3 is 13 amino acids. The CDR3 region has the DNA TGTGCCAGCAGCTTAGAGCAGTCGTATGGCTACACCTTC. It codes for CASSLEQSYGYTF.

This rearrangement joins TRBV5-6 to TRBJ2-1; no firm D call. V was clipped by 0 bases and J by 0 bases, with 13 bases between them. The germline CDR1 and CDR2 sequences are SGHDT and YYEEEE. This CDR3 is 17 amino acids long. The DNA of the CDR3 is TGTGCCAGCAGCTTGGAAGGATCACCTAGCTCCTACAATGAGCAGTTCTTC. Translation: CASSLEGSPSSYNEQFF.

The DNA for the CDR3 is TGTGCCAGTAGTCTCAATCGGGGGTTGGACGGCTACACCTTC. This gives the protein CASSLNRGLDGYTF. The chain couples TRBV19 to TRBJ1-2; D might be TRBD1 (5 bases). Trimming took 5 bases from V and 8 from J, leaving 18 bases between them. Per germline, CDR1 LNHDA and CDR2 SQIVND (reference sequence). This CDR3 contains 14 residues.

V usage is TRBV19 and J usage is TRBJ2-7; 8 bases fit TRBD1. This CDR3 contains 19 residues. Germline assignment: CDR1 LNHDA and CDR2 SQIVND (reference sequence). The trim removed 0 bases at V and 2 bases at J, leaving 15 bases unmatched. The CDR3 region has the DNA TGTGCCAGTAGTATAGATGTGGCCCCCTCGGGGACAGGCCCCTACGAGCAGTACTTC. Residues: CASSIDVAPSGTGPYEQYF.

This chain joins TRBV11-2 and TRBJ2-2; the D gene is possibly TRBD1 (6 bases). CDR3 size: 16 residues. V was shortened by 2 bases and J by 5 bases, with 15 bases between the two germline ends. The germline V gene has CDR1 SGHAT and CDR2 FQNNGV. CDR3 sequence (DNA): TGTGCCAGCAGCTTATTCGGACAGTTACAAACCGGGGAGCTGTTTTTT. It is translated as CASSLFGQLQTGELFF.

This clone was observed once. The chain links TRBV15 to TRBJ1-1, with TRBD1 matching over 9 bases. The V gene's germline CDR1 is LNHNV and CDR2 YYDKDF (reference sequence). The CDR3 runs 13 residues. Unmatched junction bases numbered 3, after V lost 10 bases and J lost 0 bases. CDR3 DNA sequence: TGTGCCATCGGGACAGGGATGAACACTGAAGCTTTCTTT. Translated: CAIGTGMNTEAFF.

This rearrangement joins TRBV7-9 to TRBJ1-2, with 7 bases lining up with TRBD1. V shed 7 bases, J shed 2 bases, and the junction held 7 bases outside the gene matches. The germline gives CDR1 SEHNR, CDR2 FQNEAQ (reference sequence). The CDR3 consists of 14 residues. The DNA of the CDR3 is TGTGCCAGCATCCCACCAGGGGGGAACTATGGCTACACCTTC. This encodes CASIPPGGNYGYTF.